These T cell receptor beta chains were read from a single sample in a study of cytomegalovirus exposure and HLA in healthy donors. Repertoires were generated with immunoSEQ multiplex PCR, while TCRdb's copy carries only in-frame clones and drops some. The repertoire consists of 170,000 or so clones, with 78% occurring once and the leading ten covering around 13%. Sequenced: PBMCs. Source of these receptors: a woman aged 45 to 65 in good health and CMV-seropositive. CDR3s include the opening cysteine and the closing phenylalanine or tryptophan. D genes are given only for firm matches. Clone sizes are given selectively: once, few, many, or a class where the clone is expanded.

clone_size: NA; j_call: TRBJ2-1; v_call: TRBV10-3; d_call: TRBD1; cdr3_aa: CAIGWAGGNNEQFF; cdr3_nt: TGTGCCATCGGTTGGGCAGGGGGTAACAATGAGCAGTTCTTC
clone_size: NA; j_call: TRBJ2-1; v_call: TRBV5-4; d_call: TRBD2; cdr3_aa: CASSLGGGHYNEQFF; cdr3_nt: TGTGCCAGCAGCTTGGGCGGGGGGCATTACAATGAGCAGTTCTTC
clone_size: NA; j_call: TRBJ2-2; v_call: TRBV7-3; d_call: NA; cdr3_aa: CASSLSAGELFF; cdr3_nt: TGTGCCAGCAGCCTTTCAGCCGGGGAGCTGTTTTTT
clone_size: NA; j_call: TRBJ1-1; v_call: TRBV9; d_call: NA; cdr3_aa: CASSGTGLGTEAFF; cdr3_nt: TGTGCCAGCAGCGGCACAGGGTTGGGTACTGAAGCTTTCTTT
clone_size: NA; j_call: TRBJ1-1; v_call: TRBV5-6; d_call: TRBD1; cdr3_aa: CASSYGTGLNTEAFF; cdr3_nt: TGTGCCAGCAGCTACGGGACAGGACTGAACACTGAAGCTTTCTTT
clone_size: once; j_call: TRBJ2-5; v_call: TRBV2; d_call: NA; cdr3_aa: CASSYEETQYF; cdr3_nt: TGTGCCAGCAGTTATGAAGAGACCCAGTACTTC
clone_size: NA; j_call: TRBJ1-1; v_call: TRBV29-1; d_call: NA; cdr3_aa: CSVCRSMNTEAFF; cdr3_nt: TGCAGCGTTTGCAGGTCCATGAACACTGAAGCTTTCTTT
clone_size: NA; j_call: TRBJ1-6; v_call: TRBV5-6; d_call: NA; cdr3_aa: CASSHRVHNSPLHF; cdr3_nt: TGTGCCAGCAGCCACAGGGTACATAATTCACCCCTCCACTTT
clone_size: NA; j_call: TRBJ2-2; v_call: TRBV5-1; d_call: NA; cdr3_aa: CASSLPGTGELFF; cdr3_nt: TGCGCCAGCAGCTTACCAGGGACCGGGGAGCTGTTTTTT
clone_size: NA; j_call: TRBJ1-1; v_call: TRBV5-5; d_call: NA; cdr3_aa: CASSLAVEANTEAFF; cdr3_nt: TGTGCCAGCAGCTTGGCCGTCGAGGCCAACACTGAAGCTTTCTTT
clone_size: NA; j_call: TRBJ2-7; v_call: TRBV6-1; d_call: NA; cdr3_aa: CASSERQRSSAQYF; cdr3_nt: TGTGCCAGCAGTGAGAGACAGCGATCCTCGGCGCAGTACTTC
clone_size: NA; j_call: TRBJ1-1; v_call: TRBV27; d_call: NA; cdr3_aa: CASSSPGGGGTEAFF; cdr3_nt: TGTGCCAGCAGTTCCCCGGGGGGCGGCGGGACTGAAGCTTTCTTT
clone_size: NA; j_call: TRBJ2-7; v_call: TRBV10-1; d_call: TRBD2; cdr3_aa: CASSEPSGWYEQYF; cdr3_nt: TGCGCCAGCAGTGAGCCTAGCGGGTGGTACGAGCAGTACTTC
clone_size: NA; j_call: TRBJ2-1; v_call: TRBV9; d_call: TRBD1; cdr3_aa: CASGWTGGSGEQFF; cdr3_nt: TGTGCCAGCGGCTGGACAGGGGGGAGTGGTGAGCAGTTCTTC
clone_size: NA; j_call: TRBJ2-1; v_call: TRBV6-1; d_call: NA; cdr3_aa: CASTAAGSYNEQFF; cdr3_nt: TGTGCCAGCACTGCGGCAGGGTCCTACAATGAGCAGTTCTTC
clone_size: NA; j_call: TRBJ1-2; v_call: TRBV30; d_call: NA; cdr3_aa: CAWSPVRGYGYTF; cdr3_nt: TGTGCCTGGAGCCCGGTCCGGGGCTATGGCTACACCTTC
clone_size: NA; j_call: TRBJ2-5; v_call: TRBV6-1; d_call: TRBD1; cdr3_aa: CASSVGRGRETQYF; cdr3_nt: TGTGCCAGCAGTGTAGGCAGGGGGCGAGAGACCCAGTACTTC
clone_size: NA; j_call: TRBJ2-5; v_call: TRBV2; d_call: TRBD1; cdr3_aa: CASSSDREYQETQYF; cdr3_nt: TGTGCCAGCAGTTCGGACAGGGAGTACCAAGAGACCCAGTACTTC
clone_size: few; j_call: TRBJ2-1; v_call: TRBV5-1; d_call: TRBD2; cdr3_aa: CASSFRGIAGGLSYNEQFF; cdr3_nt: TGCGCCAGCAGCTTTCGCGGGATAGCGGGGGGCCTATCCTACAATGAGCAGTTCTTC
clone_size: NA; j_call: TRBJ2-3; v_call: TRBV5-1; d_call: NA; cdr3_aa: CASSLEGWGADTQYF; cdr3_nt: TGCGCCAGCAGCTTGGAGGGGTGGGGGGCAGATACGCAGTATTTT
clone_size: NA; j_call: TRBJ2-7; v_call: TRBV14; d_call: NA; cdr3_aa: CASSQEELVTAEQYF; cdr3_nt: TGTGCCAGCAGCCAAGAGGAGTTGGTGACAGCCGAGCAGTACTTC